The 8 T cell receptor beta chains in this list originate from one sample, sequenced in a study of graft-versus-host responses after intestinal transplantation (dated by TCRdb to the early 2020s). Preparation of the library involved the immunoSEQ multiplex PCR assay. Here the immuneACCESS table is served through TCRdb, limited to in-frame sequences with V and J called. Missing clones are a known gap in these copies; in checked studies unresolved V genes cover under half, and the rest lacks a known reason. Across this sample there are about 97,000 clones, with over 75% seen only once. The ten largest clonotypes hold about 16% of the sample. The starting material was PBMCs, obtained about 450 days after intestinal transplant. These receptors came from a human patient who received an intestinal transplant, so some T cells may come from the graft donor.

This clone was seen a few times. The CDR3 loop is CATSRVRFGGIHGYTF. Written as DNA, the CDR3 is TGTGCCACCAGCAGAGTGCGTTTCGGAGGGATCCATGGCTACACCTTC. The V call is TRBV15, the J call TRBJ1-2; D unresolved. From germline, CDR1 is LNHNV and CDR2 YYDKDF (reference sequence). Trimming cost V 1 base and J 6 bases, with 18 bases left between them. The CDR3 loop spans 16 amino acids.

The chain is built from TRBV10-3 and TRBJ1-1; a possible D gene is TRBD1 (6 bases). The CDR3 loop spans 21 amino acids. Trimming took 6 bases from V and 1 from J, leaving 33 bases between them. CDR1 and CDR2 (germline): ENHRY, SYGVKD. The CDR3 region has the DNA TGTGCCATCAGGGAAGGTCCTGACCAGAAGACAGGAAAGGGTGAGAACACTGAAGCTTTCTTT. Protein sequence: CAIREGPDQKTGKGENTEAFF.

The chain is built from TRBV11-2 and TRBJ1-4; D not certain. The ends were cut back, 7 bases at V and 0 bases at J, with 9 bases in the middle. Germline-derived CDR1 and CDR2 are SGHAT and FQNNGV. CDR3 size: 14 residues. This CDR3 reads CASTWGATNEKLFF. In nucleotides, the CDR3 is TGTGCCAGCACCTGGGGAGCAACTAATGAAAAACTGTTTTTT.

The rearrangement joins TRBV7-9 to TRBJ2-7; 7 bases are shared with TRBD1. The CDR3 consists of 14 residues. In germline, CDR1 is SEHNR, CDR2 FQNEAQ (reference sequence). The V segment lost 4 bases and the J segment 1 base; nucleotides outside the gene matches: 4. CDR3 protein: CASSSPGQSYEQYF. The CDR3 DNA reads TGTGCCAGCAGCTCTCCGGGACAGTCCTACGAGCAGTACTTC.

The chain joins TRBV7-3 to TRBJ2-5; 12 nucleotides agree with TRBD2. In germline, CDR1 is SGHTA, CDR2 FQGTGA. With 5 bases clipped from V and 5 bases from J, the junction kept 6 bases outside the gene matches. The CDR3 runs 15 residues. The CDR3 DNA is TGTGCCAGCAGCCCCGGACTAGCGGGGAGGGAGACCCAGTACTTC. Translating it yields CASSPGLAGRETQYF.

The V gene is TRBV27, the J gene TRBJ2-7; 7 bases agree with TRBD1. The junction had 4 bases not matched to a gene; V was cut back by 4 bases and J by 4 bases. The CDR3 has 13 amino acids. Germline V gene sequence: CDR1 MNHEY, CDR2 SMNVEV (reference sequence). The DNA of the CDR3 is TGTGCCAGCAGTTACAGGGGAAGGTACGAGCAGTACTTC. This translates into CASSYRGRYEQYF.

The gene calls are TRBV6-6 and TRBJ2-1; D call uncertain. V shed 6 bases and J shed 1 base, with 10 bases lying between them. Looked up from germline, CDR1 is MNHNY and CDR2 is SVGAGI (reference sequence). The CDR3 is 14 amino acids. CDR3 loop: CASRILGSYNEQFF. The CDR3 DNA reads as TGTGCCAGCAGGATTCTAGGATCCTACAATGAGCAGTTCTTC.

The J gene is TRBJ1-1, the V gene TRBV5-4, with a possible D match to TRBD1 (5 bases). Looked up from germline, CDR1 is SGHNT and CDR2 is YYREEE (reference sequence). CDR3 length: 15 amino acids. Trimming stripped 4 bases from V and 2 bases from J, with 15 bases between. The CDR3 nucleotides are TGTGCCAGCAGCCGGAGAATTGGGGGAAACACTGAAGCTTTCTTT. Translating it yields CASSRRIGGNTEAFF.